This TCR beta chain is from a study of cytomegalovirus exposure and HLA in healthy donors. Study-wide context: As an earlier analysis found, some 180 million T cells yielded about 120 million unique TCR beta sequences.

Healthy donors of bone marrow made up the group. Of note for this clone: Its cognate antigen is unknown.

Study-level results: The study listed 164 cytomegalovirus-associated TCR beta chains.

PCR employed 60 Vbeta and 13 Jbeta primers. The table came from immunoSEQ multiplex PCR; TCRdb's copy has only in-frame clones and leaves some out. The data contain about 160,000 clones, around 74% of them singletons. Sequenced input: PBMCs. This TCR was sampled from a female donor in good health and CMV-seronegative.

In DNA form, the CDR3 reads TGTGCCAGCAGCTCTCGATCGGAGAGCACTGAAGCTTTCTTT. This gives the protein CASSSRSESTEAFF. The V and J genes are TRBV5-4 and TRBJ1-1; D gene unclear. Trimming stripped 3 bases from V and 4 bases from J, with 13 bases between. This CDR3 has 14 amino acids. From germline, CDR1 is SGHNT and CDR2 YYREEE (reference sequence).